This entry describes one T cell receptor (beta chain). Its specificity is unknown. Unstimulated regulatory T cells (CD4+CD25+CD127-), CD4+CD25- non-regulatory cells, CD4 and CD8 cells were FACS-sorted from thawed PBMCs. This sample stems from a study of Tregs in tolerant kidney transplant recipients. Assay used: immunoSEQ multiplex PCR; TCRdb lists only in-frame clones, some missing. The sample carries about 240,000 clones, roughly 80% recorded once. Germline-derived CDR1 and CDR2 are SGHRS and YFSETQ. CDR3 length: 16 residues. Unmatched junction bases numbered 9, after V lost 3 bases and J lost 0 bases. Study-wide findings and caveats: No direct test of biological reproducibility was done here. The most relevant donor-specific Treg TCRbeta repertoire apparently came from expansion with activated donor B cells.

This chain uses TRBV5-1 with TRBJ2-7; 7 nucleotides align to TRBD1. This clonotype originated in a human donor in good health. The sample was CD4+ T cells from blood. CDR3 nucleotides: TGCGCCAGCAGCTCCCGCCAGACAGGGAGCTCCTACGAGCAGTACTTC. Protein: CASSSRQTGSSYEQYF. Supplemented by reference TRBV5-1 and TRBJ2-7, the full variable domain reads KAGVTQTPRYLIKTRGQQVTLSCSPISGHRSVSWYQQTPGQGLQFLFEYFSETQRNKGNFPGRFSGRQFSNSRSEMNVSTLELGDSALYLCASSSRQTGSSYEQYFGPGTRLTVT.